A selection of T cell receptor beta chains follows, all from one sample in a study of blood T cells in healthy people across ages. TCRdb reanalysed the 5' RACE reads using MiXCR and keeps one entry per CDR3 protein. The profile covers about 780,000 distinct CDR3 sequences, with 35% to 50% appearing a single time and 15% to 20% taken by the ten largest. Sequencing used blood. Source of these receptors: a man older than 75 in good health. Both conserved end residues are part of each CDR3. D genes are given only for firm matches. Size tells how often a clone was seen (once, few, many) or the class of an expanded clone, and some rows leave it out.

cdr3_nt: TGTGCCAGCAGCTTAGGATCCCCGGGAGGTCCCCACGAGCAGTACTTC; cdr3_aa: CASSLGSPGGPHEQYF; d_call: TRBD2; v_call: TRBV13; clone_size: .; j_call: TRBJ2-7
cdr3_nt: TGCAGCGTTGAAGCCAAGGCCAGGGATACGCAGTATTTT; cdr3_aa: CSVEAKARDTQYF; d_call: .; v_call: TRBV29-1; clone_size: .; j_call: TRBJ2-3
cdr3_nt: TGTGCCAGCAGTTACAGGGAAAATTCACCCCTCCACTTT; cdr3_aa: CASSYRENSPLHF; d_call: .; v_call: TRBV25-1; clone_size: .; j_call: TRBJ1-6
cdr3_nt: TGCAGTGCCCAACCAGGGACTAGCGGGCCCAATGAGCAGTTCTTC; cdr3_aa: CSAQPGTSGPNEQFF; d_call: TRBD2; v_call: TRBV20-1; clone_size: .; j_call: TRBJ2-1
cdr3_nt: TGCAGTGCTAGCGTAGGTCGCCCTGAGCAGTTCTTC; cdr3_aa: CSASVGRPEQFF; d_call: .; v_call: TRBV20-1; clone_size: .; j_call: TRBJ2-1
cdr3_nt: TGCGCCAGCAGCCAAGGGCAGGCCTATGGCAATCAGCCCCAGCATTTT; cdr3_aa: CASSQGQAYGNQPQHF; d_call: .; v_call: TRBV4-1; clone_size: .; j_call: TRBJ1-5
cdr3_nt: TGCGCCAGCAGCTTGGTGGGGCTGTCGGGATACGAGCAGTACTTC; cdr3_aa: CASSLVGLSGYEQYF; d_call: .; v_call: TRBV5-1; clone_size: few; j_call: TRBJ2-7
cdr3_nt: TGTGCCAGCAGCAGAAGGGCAGGTGGAAGTCGCGCCACCGGGGAGCTGTTTTTT; cdr3_aa: CASSRRAGGSRATGELFF; d_call: .; v_call: TRBV11-1; clone_size: .; j_call: TRBJ2-2
cdr3_nt: TGTGCCAGCACCAAGGTCGGGCTCCAAGAGACCCAGTACTTC; cdr3_aa: CASTKVGLQETQYF; d_call: .; v_call: TRBV2; clone_size: few; j_call: TRBJ2-5
cdr3_nt: TGTGCCAGCAGCTCCATGAGGCAAACTAGCACAGATACGCAGTATTTT; cdr3_aa: CASSSMRQTSTDTQYF; d_call: .; v_call: TRBV6-6; clone_size: .; j_call: TRBJ2-3
cdr3_nt: TGTGCCAGCAGCTTAAGAAGGGTCCGGCACAGTGGGAATCAGCCCCAGCATTTT; cdr3_aa: CASSLRRVRHSGNQPQHF; d_call: .; v_call: TRBV7-3; clone_size: .; j_call: TRBJ1-5
cdr3_nt: TGTGCCAGCAGACGGGACAGCCTCGAGCAGTACTTC; cdr3_aa: CASRRDSLEQYF; d_call: TRBD1; v_call: TRBV6-2/TRBV6-3; clone_size: few; j_call: TRBJ2-7
cdr3_nt: TGTGCCAGCAGTGATAAGAAATCGGGACGCACAAGCACAGATACGCAGTATTTT; cdr3_aa: CASSDKKSGRTSTDTQYF; d_call: .; v_call: TRBV6-1; clone_size: few; j_call: TRBJ2-3
cdr3_nt: TGTGCCAGCAGCTTGGATGCAGGTGAAGAGCAGTTCTTC; cdr3_aa: CASSLDAGEEQFF; d_call: .; v_call: TRBV5-6; clone_size: .; j_call: TRBJ2-1
cdr3_nt: TGTGCCAGCAGCCCTGACAGGGGTTGGGGCTACACCTTC; cdr3_aa: CASSPDRGWGYTF; d_call: TRBD1; v_call: TRBV12-3/TRBV12-4; clone_size: .; j_call: TRBJ1-2
cdr3_nt: TGTGCCACCAGCAGAGATTTTGGTTACGAGCAGTACTTC; cdr3_aa: CATSRDFGYEQYF; d_call: .; v_call: TRBV15; clone_size: few; j_call: TRBJ2-7
cdr3_nt: TGTGCCATCACCGGCGGACTAGTCGAGGGGGAGCAGTACTTC; cdr3_aa: CAITGGLVEGEQYF; d_call: .; v_call: TRBV10-3; clone_size: .; j_call: TRBJ2-5
cdr3_nt: TGCAGCGTTGGGAGCGAGGCGGGCGAGCAGTACTTC; cdr3_aa: CSVGSEAGEQYF; d_call: .; v_call: TRBV29-1; clone_size: many; j_call: TRBJ2-7
cdr3_nt: TGCAGTGCTAGAACAGACAGGGAGGAAGCCGGGGAGCTGTTTTTT; cdr3_aa: CSARTDREEAGELFF; d_call: .; v_call: TRBV20-1; clone_size: .; j_call: TRBJ2-2
cdr3_nt: TGCGCCAGCAGCCAAGACAATCTAGTAGGGAATGAGCAGTTCTTC; cdr3_aa: CASSQDNLVGNEQFF; d_call: .; v_call: TRBV4-3; clone_size: .; j_call: TRBJ2-1
cdr3_nt: TGTGCCAGCAGTTTACCGGGGACTGCCTACGAGCAGTACTTC; cdr3_aa: CASSLPGTAYEQYF; d_call: .; v_call: TRBV28; clone_size: few; j_call: TRBJ2-7
cdr3_nt: TGCGCCAGCAGCTTGGCTGGGTTTACCTCCTACAATGAGCAGTTCTTC; cdr3_aa: CASSLAGFTSYNEQFF; d_call: .; v_call: TRBV5-1; clone_size: few; j_call: TRBJ2-1
cdr3_nt: TGTGCCAGCAGCCGTGGTGGCGTACCGGGCGAGCAGTACTTC; cdr3_aa: CASSRGGVPGEQYF; d_call: .; v_call: TRBV28; clone_size: .; j_call: TRBJ2-7
cdr3_nt: TGTGCCAGCAGTGAGGTCCGGGCCACTACCTACAATGAGCAGTTCTTC; cdr3_aa: CASSEVRATTYNEQFF; d_call: .; v_call: TRBV2; clone_size: few; j_call: TRBJ2-1
cdr3_nt: TGCGCCAGCAGCTTGGTGGGGGGCCTCGCCTACAATGAGCAGTTCTTC; cdr3_aa: CASSLVGGLAYNEQFF; d_call: .; v_call: TRBV5-1; clone_size: .; j_call: TRBJ2-1
cdr3_nt: TGTGCCTGGAGTCTAGAGAGGGACAATGAGCAGTACTTC; cdr3_aa: CAWSLERDNEQYF; d_call: .; v_call: TRBV30; clone_size: few; j_call: TRBJ2-7
cdr3_nt: TGTGCCAGCAGCCCTATACTAGTATCAGAGACCCAGTACTTC; cdr3_aa: CASSPILVSETQYF; d_call: .; v_call: TRBV6-1; clone_size: .; j_call: TRBJ2-5
cdr3_nt: TGTGCCAGCAGTGAGACGACGGGGGGCGAGACCCAGTACTTC; cdr3_aa: CASSETTGGETQYF; d_call: .; v_call: TRBV9; clone_size: .; j_call: TRBJ2-5
cdr3_nt: TGTGCCAGCAGTTTTCGGGGGACTGAAGCTTTCTTT; cdr3_aa: CASSFRGTEAFF; d_call: .; v_call: TRBV6-2/TRBV6-3; clone_size: .; j_call: TRBJ1-1
cdr3_nt: TGTGCCAGCACCTTCTCAGGGGGCGGCTCCTACGAGCAGTACTTC; cdr3_aa: CASTFSGGGSYEQYF; d_call: TRBD1; v_call: TRBV28; clone_size: .; j_call: TRBJ2-7
cdr3_nt: TGCAGCGTTGACCAGCGAGGGGGCGCGAACACTGAAGCTTTCTTT; cdr3_aa: CSVDQRGGANTEAFF; d_call: TRBD1; v_call: TRBV29-1; clone_size: .; j_call: TRBJ1-1
cdr3_nt: TGTGCCAGCTCCGGACAGGGATCCGACGAGCAGTACTTC; cdr3_aa: CASSGQGSDEQYF; d_call: TRBD1; v_call: TRBV18; clone_size: .; j_call: TRBJ2-7
cdr3_nt: TGCAGTTCAGCTAGGACTGATACGCAGTATTTT; cdr3_aa: CSSARTDTQYF; d_call: .; v_call: TRBV20-1; clone_size: .; j_call: TRBJ2-3
cdr3_nt: TGTGCCAGCGTTTGGGGGGACGAGCAGTACTTC; cdr3_aa: CASVWGDEQYF; d_call: .; v_call: TRBV12-3/TRBV12-4; clone_size: .; j_call: TRBJ2-7
cdr3_nt: TGCGCCAGCAGCGTGTACAGGGTCCCGGACCAAGAGACCCAGTACTTC; cdr3_aa: CASSVYRVPDQETQYF; d_call: .; v_call: TRBV5-1; clone_size: .; j_call: TRBJ2-5
cdr3_nt: TGCGCCAGCAGCCTGGGCACTAGCGGGAGAGAGGATACGCAGTATTTT; cdr3_aa: CASSLGTSGREDTQYF; d_call: TRBD2; v_call: TRBV4-3; clone_size: .; j_call: TRBJ2-3